This TCR beta chain was retrieved from a study of OX40 agonist ivuxolimab in advanced cancers. A word on this clone: Its antigen is not known.

The junction had 8 bases not matched to a gene; V was cut back by 8 bases and J by 3 bases. The CDR3 sequence is 14 residues long. In germline, CDR1 is MNHNS, CDR2 SASEGT. The protocol was immunoSEQ multiplex PCR, while the TCRdb copy is restricted to in-frame clones and leaves out a portion. The sample yields 65,000 to 80,000 clones, roughly 86% seen once. General observations from the study: The 0.1-3.0 mg/kg partial responders had among the lowest clonal expansion.

The TCR originated in an adult with an advanced solid tumor such as melanoma, head and neck, liver or kidney cancer. The source was CD4+ or CD8+ T cells sorted from blood, collected in a trial of the OX40 agonist ivuxolimab. The rearrangement uses TRBV6-1 and TRBJ2-3; TRBD1 agrees at 7 bases. CDR3 nucleotide sequence: TGTGCCAGCGGCAGGGGGTTGGAGACAGATACGCAGTATTTT. It codes for CASGRGLETDTQYF.